This T cell receptor (beta chain) was captured in a study of blood T cells in healthy people across ages. Study-wide points: Age brought a roughly linear fall in TCR beta diversity measured per million T cells.

In germline, CDR1 is ENHRY, CDR2 SYGVKD. The V gene lost 0 bases and the J gene lost 8 bases, with 4 bases spanning the gap. The CDR3 spans 12 residues. Of note for this clonotype: What it binds is not known.

It was with a sample-barcoded 5' primer and a J-beta primer mix that a second PCR of roughly 7 to 11 cycles was run. Via MiXCR, TCRdb re-called the 5' RACE reads, giving one row per CDR3 protein. The table has some 1,000,000 distinct CDR3 sequences, approximately 25% seen once. The data were also submitted as part of a second study, on T cells of mothers and their children. From that paper: In the second PCR, M1S primer introduced barcodes and 2-4 random bases.

Sequenced sample: blood. The chain is built from TRBV10-3 and TRBJ1-4; no clear D. The sequence was collected from a girl aged 2-10 years in good health. The CDR3 DNA sequence: TGTGCCATCAGTGAGTCGCTGGAAAAACTGTTTTTT. This translates into CAISESLEKLFF.